What follows are 32 T cell receptor beta chains derived from one specimen sequenced in a study of cytotoxic CD8 clonotypes in ibrutinib-treated CLL. Measured with immunoSEQ multiplex PCR; TCRdb has only the in-frame clones, and not every one. The sample records under 8,000 clones, about 70% being singletons. The sequencing here drew on PBMCs, taken before ibrutinib treatment. These receptors originate from a human donor with chronic lymphocytic leukemia.

The chain employs TRBV5-6 and TRBJ2-3; D is unresolved. The CDR3 has 12 amino acids. The germline V gene has CDR1 SGHDT and CDR2 YYEEEE. V dropped 0 bases and J dropped 4 bases, with 3 bases sitting between them. This CDR3 is CASSLAADTQYF. Written as DNA, the CDR3 is TGTGCCAGCAGCTTGGCAGCAGATACGCAGTATTTT.

This clone was recorded a few times. The gene calls are TRBV4-1 and TRBJ1-4, with 7 bases matching TRBD1. CDR3 length: 15 residues. Per germline, CDR1 MGHRA and CDR2 YSYEKL. Trimming took 4 bases from V and 3 from J; bases not matched to a gene: 5. In DNA, the CDR3 is TGCGCCAGCAGCCCTGGGACAGTGTCTAATGAAAAACTGTTTTTT. It codes for CASSPGTVSNEKLFF.

The chain joins TRBV5-1 to TRBJ2-7; the D call may be TRBD1 or TRBD2 (5 bases each). Trimming removed 7 bases from V and 6 bases from J, with 20 bases in between. The CDR3 contains 14 residues. CDR1 SGHRS and CDR2 YFSETQ come from the germline V gene. The CDR3 coding sequence is TGCGCCAGCGGAAAAGGGACCCGCCCGGGCGAGCAGTACTTC. Translating gives CASGKGTRPGEQYF.

V and J are TRBV6-5 and TRBJ2-7; 8 bases align to TRBD1. There are 14 residues in the CDR3. Unmatched junction bases numbered 2, after V lost 2 bases and J lost 2 bases. CDR1 is MNHEY and CDR2 is SVGAGI in the germline V gene. This CDR3 is CASSYADRAYEQYF. Written as DNA, the CDR3 is TGTGCCAGCAGTTACGCGGACAGGGCCTACGAGCAGTACTTC.

This clone was detected a few times. The V gene is TRBV19, the J gene TRBJ1-1; D call uncertain. The CDR3 runs to 15 residues. Germline CDR1 is LNHDA and CDR2 is SQIVND (reference sequence). Trimming took 5 bases from V and 4 from J, leaving 17 bases between them. CDR3: CASSGVDGLGTEAFF. CDR3 coding DNA: TGTGCCAGTAGTGGGGTAGATGGGCTGGGCACTGAAGCTTTCTTT. The variable domain in full, with the rest retrieved from reference TRBV19 and TRBJ1-1, is DGGITQSPKYLFRKEGQNVTLSCEQNLNHDAMYWYRQDPGQGLRLIYYSQIVNDFQKGDIAEGYSVSREKKESFPLTVTSAQKNPTAFYLCASSGVDGLGTEAFFGQGTRLTVV.

The chain uses TRBV6-1 and TRBJ1-2; D is perhaps TRBD1 (6 bases). The CDR3 consists of 15 residues. CDR1 MNHNS and CDR2 SASEGT come from the germline V gene. Trimming stripped 7 bases from V and 7 bases from J, with 22 bases between. Here the CDR3 DNA reads TGTGCCAGCAAGGGGGGGGACCCGGGATGGAGTGGCTACACCTTC. It is translated as CASKGGDPGWSGYTF.

V and J are TRBV5-6 and TRBJ2-7; 7 positions match TRBD1. V gave up 4 bases and J gave up 3 bases; unmatched junction bases: 4. Germline assignment: CDR1 SGHDT and CDR2 YYEEEE. The CDR3 is 13 residues long. The CDR3 protein is CASSRQGDYEQYF. The DNA for the CDR3 is TGTGCCAGCAGCCGACAGGGCGACTACGAGCAGTACTTC.

V is TRBV11-2 and J is TRBJ1-5, with D perhaps matching TRBD1 (6 bases). Looked up from germline, CDR1 is SGHAT and CDR2 is FQNNGV. CDR3 length: 15 amino acids. V was shortened by 5 bases and J by 0 bases, with 11 bases between the two germline ends. CDR3 amino acids: CASSPGVISNQPQHF. The CDR3 DNA is TGTGCCAGCAGCCCAGGGGTGATTAGCAATCAGCCCCAGCATTTT.

CDR3 in DNA: TGTGCCAGCAGCTTTGTGAGGGGGCCGCAGGAGACCCAGTACTTC. The encoded protein is CASSFVRGPQETQYF. The chain joins TRBV11-2 to TRBJ2-5, with TRBD1 identical over 7 bases. CDR3 length: 15 residues. Trimming at V came to 3 bases and at J to 5 bases, leaving 9 bases not matched to a gene. CDR1 is SGHAT, CDR2 FQNNGV, per germline.

The rearrangement links TRBV19 to TRBJ1-1; weak D call: TRBD1 (5 bases). This CDR3 contains 15 residues. The germline V gene has CDR1 LNHDA and CDR2 SQIVND (reference sequence). V was pared by 3 bases and J by 3 bases, with 14 bases between. Here the CDR3 reads CASSMILGRYTEAFF. CDR3 nucleotides: TGTGCCAGTAGTATGATTTTGGGACGGTACACTGAAGCTTTCTTT.

This clone was recorded once. This chain joins TRBV6-5 and TRBJ1-1; possibly TRBD1 for D (6 bases). CDR3 length: 14 residues. CDR1 is MNHEY and CDR2 is SVGAGI in the germline V gene. V was clipped by 6 bases and J by 2 bases, with 13 bases between them. The CDR3 bases are TGTGCCAGCAGCTACCTACAGGGAAACACTGAAGCTTTCTTT. Protein product: CASSYLQGNTEAFF.

This chain connects TRBV5-1 to TRBJ1-5; D ambiguous. The CDR3 runs 13 residues. CDR1 and CDR2 (germline): SGHRS, YFSETQ. V dropped 5 bases and J dropped 1 base, with 7 bases sitting between them. CDR3 nucleotide sequence: TGCGCCAGCAGGGCGGGCAGCAATCAGCCCCAGCATTTT. Protein: CASRAGSNQPQHF.

The chain uses TRBV6-5 and TRBJ2-5; no definite D call. With 6 bases removed from V and 4 bases from J, the gap between germline ends came to 3 bases. The CDR3 is made up of 10 amino acids. In germline, CDR1 is MNHEY, CDR2 SVGAGI. The CDR3: CASRGETQYF. In DNA form, the CDR3 reads TGTGCCAGCAGAGGAGAGACCCAGTACTTC.

The chain has TRBV9 and TRBJ2-7; 11 bases are shared with TRBD2. V dropped 3 bases and J dropped 4; count of bases not matched to a gene: 3. Germline V gene lookup returns CDR1 SGDLS and CDR2 YYNGEE. The CDR3 has 14 residues. The CDR3 DNA reads TGTGCCAGCAGCGCGGGACTAGCGGTTTACGAGCAGTACTTC. Its translation: CASSAGLAVYEQYF. Using reference TRBV9 and TRBJ2-7 for the parts outside the CDR3, the full variable domain is DSGVTQTPKHLITATGQRVTLRCSPRSGDLSVYWYQQSLDQGLQFLIQYYNGEERAKGNILERFSAQQFPDLHSELNLSSLELGDSALYFCASSAGLAVYEQYFGPGTRLTVT.

The chain employs TRBV7-3 and TRBJ1-1; a possible D gene is TRBD1 (6 bases). V lost 1 base and J lost 0, with 12 bases in between. The CDR3 runs 16 residues. Germline V gives CDR1 SGHTA, CDR2 FQGTGA. CDR3 bases: TGTGCCAGCAGCTTAATGCCCAGGGGCATGAACACTGAAGCTTTCTTT. This translates into CASSLMPRGMNTEAFF.

This clone was detected a few times. This chain connects TRBV6-6 to TRBJ2-6; D perhaps matches TRBD1 (6 bases). This CDR3 region has 16 residues. CDR1 and CDR2 from the germline V gene are MNHNY and SVGAGI (reference sequence). The V end was cut by 2 bases, the J end by 0 bases, with 8 bases between. This CDR3 is CASSYRRGSGANVLTF. The CDR3 bases are TGTGCCAGCAGTTACCGCAGGGGCTCTGGGGCCAACGTCCTGACTTTC.

The rearrangement joins TRBV2 to TRBJ2-3; 9 nucleotides align to TRBD2. The CDR3 consists of 14 residues. Germline V gene sequence: CDR1 SNHLY, CDR2 FYNNEI. V gave up 4 bases and J gave up 6 bases; unmatched junction bases: 5. The CDR3 is CASSGAGGGDTQYF. The DNA of the CDR3 is TGTGCCAGCAGTGGTGCGGGAGGGGGTGATACGCAGTATTTT.

The chain combines TRBV7-3 with TRBJ2-2, with D hard to call. V lost 5 bases, J lost 7 bases, and 11 bases lay in between. The CDR3 has 13 residues. Germline CDR1 reads SGHTA; CDR2 reads FQGTGA. Here the CDR3 DNA reads TGTGCCAGCAGCAGAACAGCGCTCGGGGAGCTGTTTTTT. It specifies CASSRTALGELFF.

This clone turned up a few times. The chain is built from TRBV5-1 and TRBJ2-3; 13 bases are shared with TRBD2. The CDR3 covers 16 residues. Germline V gene sequence: CDR1 SGHRS, CDR2 YFSETQ. The V and J ends lost 4 bases and 0 bases, in that order; junction bases with no gene match: 2. Here the CDR3 DNA reads TGCGCCAGCAGCCCGGGACTAGCGGGGAGCACAGATACGCAGTATTTT. Its protein product is CASSPGLAGSTDTQYF.

The gene calls are TRBV15 and TRBJ1-3; no clear D. From germline, CDR1 is LNHNV and CDR2 YYDKDF (reference sequence). V lost 1 base to trimming and J lost 0 bases, with 10 bases between them. The CDR3 spans 16 residues. The CDR3 region is CATSRVAESSGNTIYF. The CDR3 DNA follows: TGTGCCACCAGCAGAGTGGCAGAGAGCTCTGGAAACACCATATATTTT.

The genes are TRBV18 and TRBJ1-2; 9 bases agree with TRBD1. The CDR3 spans 13 residues. With 1 base clipped from V and 6 bases from J, the junction kept 0 bases outside the gene matches. The germline CDR1 and CDR2 sequences are KGHSH and LQKENI. The CDR3 sequence: CASSPRDRDGYTF. CDR3 nucleotide sequence: TGTGCCAGCTCACCACGGGACAGGGATGGCTACACCTTC.

The chain employs TRBV2 and TRBJ1-5; no clear D gene. The CDR3 extends over 14 amino acids. V was trimmed by 8 bases and J by 3 bases, leaving 14 bases between them. The V gene's germline CDR1 is SNHLY and CDR2 FYNNEI. This CDR3 is CASRWVETNQPQHF. In DNA form, the CDR3 reads TGTGCCAGCCGCTGGGTCGAAACCAATCAGCCCCAGCATTTT. The full variable domain, completed using reference TRBV2 and TRBJ1-5, is EPEVTQTPSHQVTQMGQEVILRCVPISNHLYFYWYRQILGQKVEFLVSFYNNEISEKSEIFDDQFSVERPDGSNFTLKIRSTKLEDSAMYFCASRWVETNQPQHFGDGTRLSIL.

This clone occurred once. The CDR3 region has the DNA TGCAGCGTTGGGCAGGGCTCCTACGAGCAGTACTTC. It yields the protein CSVGQGSYEQYF. The chain recombines TRBV29-1 with TRBJ2-7; TRBD1 might be the D (5 bases). V gave up 4 bases and J gave up 0 bases, with 7 bases separating them. CDR1 and CDR2 (germline): SQVTM, ANQGSEA. CDR3 size: 12 residues.

This clone is labeled medium-sized (0.01 to 0.1%). The rearrangement uses TRBV11-1 and TRBJ2-1, with no clear D. Per the germline V gene, CDR1 is SGHAT and CDR2 is FQDESV (reference sequence). The CDR3 totals 16 residues. V lost 1 base and J 2 bases, leaving 12 bases between the germline ends. In nucleotides, the CDR3 is TGTGCCAGCAGCTTAGGCAAAGGGAAACCCTACAATGAGCAGTTCTTC. It translates to CASSLGKGKPYNEQFF. Filled out from reference TRBV11-1 and TRBJ2-1, the complete variable domain reads EAEVAQSPRYKITEKSQAVAFWCDPISGHATLYWYRQILGQGPELLVQFQDESVVDDSQLPKDRFSAERLKGVDSTLKIQPAELGDSAMYLCASSLGKGKPYNEQFFGPGTRLTVL.

The chain links TRBV6-6 to TRBJ1-4; D ambiguous. V was trimmed by 11 bases and J by 0 bases, leaving 10 bases between them. Germline V gene lookup returns CDR1 MNHNY and CDR2 SVGAGI (reference sequence). The CDR3 is made up of 13 amino acids. The CDR3 DNA reads as TGTGCCGGCCAAACAACAACTAATGAAAAACTGTTTTTT. This translates into CAGQTTTNEKLFF.

This clone has just a few counts. This sequence joins TRBV19 and TRBJ2-1; D is unresolved. The CDR3 is 13 residues long. V lost 3 bases and J lost 10, with 13 bases in between. Per the germline V gene, CDR1 is LNHDA and CDR2 is SQIVND (reference sequence). In DNA, the CDR3 is TGTGCCAGTAGTATTCTTTCCCCCGGGGAGCAGTTCTTC. Protein sequence: CASSILSPGEQFF.

This clone was seen a single time. The junction differs from germline at one of its ends, possibly a read error. The chain carries TRBV5-1 and TRBJ2-3, with D perhaps being TRBD1 or TRBD2 (7 bases each). The CDR3 covers 18 residues. Germline V gives CDR1 SGHRS, CDR2 YFSETQ. The CDR3 region is CASSPGTARGEGTGTQYF. The CDR3 DNA reads as TGCGCCAGCAGCCCAGGGACAGCTCGAGGGGAGGGCACAGGTACGCAGTATTTT.

The chain is built from TRBV2 and TRBJ2-2; 11 nucleotides line up with TRBD2. Germline CDR1 reads SNHLY; CDR2 reads FYNNEI. The CDR3 sequence is 14 residues long. V lost 10 bases to trimming and J lost 4 bases; unmatched junction nucleotides: 5. The CDR3 DNA follows: TGTGCCACTCGAGGGACTAGCGGCACCGGGGAGCTGTTTTTT. It specifies CATRGTSGTGELFF. The whole variable domain, filled in from reference TRBV2 and TRBJ2-2, reads EPEVTQTPSHQVTQMGQEVILRCVPISNHLYFYWYRQILGQKVEFLVSFYNNEISEKSEIFDDQFSVERPDGSNFTLKIRSTKLEDSAMYFCATRGTSGTGELFFGEGSRLTVL.

Here the CDR3 reads CASIRTTTSNEQFF. CDR3 nucleotide sequence: TGTGCCAGCATTAGAACAACCACTTCCAATGAGCAGTTCTTC. The J gene is TRBJ2-1, the V gene TRBV6-1, with D uncertain. Germline V lookup: CDR1 MNHNS, CDR2 SASEGT. The CDR3 totals 14 residues. Trimming left V 7 bases short and J 6 bases short, with 16 bases between.

The table lists this clone with a few counts. The chain has TRBV10-3 and TRBJ1-6; TRBD1 aligns across 9 bases. V was clipped by 3 bases and J by 6 bases; unmatched bases: 6. In germline, CDR1 is ENHRY, CDR2 SYGVKD. The CDR3 totals 16 residues. CDR3 DNA sequence: TGTGCCATCAGTGACAAACAGGGGGCTTCTAATTCACCCCTCCACTTT. Residues: CAISDKQGASNSPLHF.

V and J are TRBV9 and TRBJ1-1; 11 bases agree with TRBD1. Trimming took 3 bases from V and 4 from J; bases not matched to a gene: 8. Germline loops: CDR1 SGDLS, CDR2 YYNGEE. The CDR3 totals 16 residues. The CDR3 here is CASSADVGTGGTEAFF. CDR3 bases: TGTGCCAGCAGCGCCGACGTCGGGACAGGGGGCACTGAAGCTTTCTTT.

The CDR3 sequence is CAITTGFWNTEAFF. CDR3 nucleotide sequence: TGTGCCATCACCACAGGGTTTTGGAACACTGAAGCTTTCTTT. The chain uses TRBV10-3 and TRBJ1-1; tentative D call: TRBD1 (6 bases). Trimming stripped 7 bases from V and 1 base from J, with 13 bases between. CDR1 and CDR2 from the germline V gene are ENHRY and SYGVKD. The CDR3 has 14 residues.